This record covers a single T cell receptor beta chain. The table lists this clonotype with a few counts. The antigen it binds to is not known. The sample holds no much larger clone one base away, and base qualities are not on file. These data originate in a study of blood T cells in healthy people across ages (dated by TCRdb to between 2014 and 2017). Regarding the study in general: In model experiments, template switching captured roughly one uniquely barcoded TCR beta cDNA molecule for every two T cells. Using deep sequencing normalized with unique cDNA molecular identifiers, the study measured how TCR beta repertoire diversity changes with age. Four age groups were formed from the donors: young (average approximately 15 years), middle-aged (approximately 39), aged (about 62) and long-lived (approximately 80). The study analyzed two additional independent replicas of 1 million unique cDNA reads from the same blood draw for two donors, one aged 18 to 29 and one aged 80 or older.

Library method: 5' RACE. Data came from an Illumina HiSeq 2500. A second roughly 6 to 12 cycle PCR used a sample-barcoded 5' primer and a J-beta primer mix. A unique molecular identifier was introduced onto each TCR beta cDNA molecule by a template-switch 5' adaptor carrying 12 random nucleotides. Each sample yielded at least 2.5 million CDR3-containing paired-end reads. The Mint cDNA synthesis kit, primed by a TRBC-specific oligonucleotide, was used to synthesize first-strand cDNA from all RNA. All cDNA was treated with uracil-DNA glycosylase and then went through a first 18-cycle PCR with the universal primers M1SS and BC2_uni_R. Under the source paper's analysis protocol: Each sample was normalized by randomly selecting 1 million high-quality reads, each carrying a distinct molecular identifier. Reads with shared molecular identifiers were discarded instead of being binned into consensus sequences. MiTCR, set to a Q25 quality threshold and the strictest error-elimination algorithm, was used for CDR3 identification, clonotype clustering and error correction. Lower-bound total TCR beta diversity was estimated with a nonparametric unseen species model using Euler transformation. TCRdb reprocessed the public reads (quality trimming at Q25 with fastp, clone calling with MiXCR) and kept in-frame beta chains. Each entry merges the rows of one CDR3 protein and shows their most common DNA and genes. These V and J calls rely on TCRdb rather than the paper's analysis. The sample table holds around 990,000 distinct CDR3 sequences, of which under 30% were seen once. The top ten constitute about 0.69% of the sample.

The donors were 40 or so Caucasian individuals from Russia, aged 6 to 90 years, who were systemically healthy. Approximately 9.3 milliliters of peripheral blood were drawn from each donor into EDTA-treated Vacutainer tubes. PBMCs were isolated by Ficoll-Paque density-gradient centrifugation, with at least 6 million obtained per sample. Total RNA was extracted from PBMCs with Trizol reagent, with at least 6 micrograms obtained per sample. For every donor, an aliquot of PBMCs went through flow cytometry to measure the percentages of naive CD45RAhigh/CD27high T cells. Here is what the overall study found, with its caveats: Observed TCR beta diversity per million T cells fell roughly linearly with age, and a significant reduction was already apparent by age about 36. Because profiling used bulk unsorted PBMCs, naive and antigen-experienced compartments could not be compared conclusively. Compared with the aged group, the long-lived group had more naive CD4+ T cells, fewer expanded clones and increased TCR diversity, suggesting age selection. Estimates of total diversity from one million sequenced T cells were regarded as lower bounds and underestimates. A strong correlation was found between observed TCR beta diversity and the percentage of naive T cells measured by flow cytometry. The CMV infection status of donors was not known, potentially confounding age-related changes in expanded clonotypes.

These data are also associated with another study on T cells of mothers and their children. The second study's paper adds: Donors were nine systemically healthy Caucasian individuals: three mothers and their six children. cDNA synthesis used all of the extracted RNA, with roughly 1.5 ug of RNA in each 15 ul reaction. In the second PCR, the M1S primer introduced both the sample barcodes and 2-4 random nucleotides. Over 8 million TCR beta CDR3 reads came from each mother, compared with roughly 2.8 million reads from each child. In both related and unrelated pairs, thymic selection shapes the output of TCR recombination in a similar way, with inherited differences having only a minor effect. Normalized repertoire overlap was always slightly but never significantly higher in related than unrelated mother-child pairs. No persistent microchimeric T cell clones were detected, at a sensitivity of 90 to 100 clones per million clonotypes. In the study, deep NGS was used to compare the TCR beta repertoires of mothers and children, and features distinguishing related mother-child pairs from unrelated individuals were sought. Mothers averaged roughly 40 +/- 4 years of age and children averaged around 10 +/- 4 years. Libraries were sequenced on Illumina HiSeq 2000 with 100+100 nt paired-end reads after adapter ligation with NEBNext reagents. To avoid cross-contamination, the mother libraries and the child libraries were prepared a month apart and sequenced in separate runs. For each donor, somewhere between 500,000 and 2,000,000 distinct TCR beta clonotypes were identified. Naive TCR beta clonotypes were estimated from low-frequency clonotypes matched to each donor's FACS-determined naive share, without sorting.

Material for sequencing was blood. This TCR came from a girl under 10 years old in good health.

The nucleotides are TGTGCCAGCAGTCCGACAGTGTCTATAAGCTACACCTTC. It specifies CASSPTVSISYTF. Recombination joined TRBV28 with TRBJ1-2; TRBD1 is perhaps the D gene, given 5 matching bases. CDR1 and CDR2 are drawn from the germline V gene: MDHEN, SYDVKM. From its cysteine to its phenylalanine, the CDR3 spans 13 amino acids. Kept here is only the CDR3 DNA, which spans 39 bases and is read in frame from base 1. A distance of 16 bases separates the germline ends of V and J, which lose 5 bases and 9 bases respectively.